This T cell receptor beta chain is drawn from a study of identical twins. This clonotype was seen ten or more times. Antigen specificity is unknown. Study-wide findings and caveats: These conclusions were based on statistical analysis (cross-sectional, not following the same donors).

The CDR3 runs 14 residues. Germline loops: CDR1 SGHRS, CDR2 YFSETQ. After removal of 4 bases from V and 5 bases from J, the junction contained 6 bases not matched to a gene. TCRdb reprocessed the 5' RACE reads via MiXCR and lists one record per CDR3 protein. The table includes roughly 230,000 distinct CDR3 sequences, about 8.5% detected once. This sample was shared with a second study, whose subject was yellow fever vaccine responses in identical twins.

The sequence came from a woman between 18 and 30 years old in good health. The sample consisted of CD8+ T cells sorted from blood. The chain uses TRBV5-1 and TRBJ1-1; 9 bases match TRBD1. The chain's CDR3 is CASSLGQGRTEAFF. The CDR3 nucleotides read TGCGCCAGCAGCCTGGGACAGGGAAGGACTGAAGCTTTCTTT. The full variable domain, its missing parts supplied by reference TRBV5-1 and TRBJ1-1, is KAGVTQTPRYLIKTRGQQVTLSCSPISGHRSVSWYQQTPGQGLQFLFEYFSETQRNKGNFPGRFSGRQFSNSRSEMNVSTLELGDSALYLCASSLGQGRTEAFFGQGTRLTVV.